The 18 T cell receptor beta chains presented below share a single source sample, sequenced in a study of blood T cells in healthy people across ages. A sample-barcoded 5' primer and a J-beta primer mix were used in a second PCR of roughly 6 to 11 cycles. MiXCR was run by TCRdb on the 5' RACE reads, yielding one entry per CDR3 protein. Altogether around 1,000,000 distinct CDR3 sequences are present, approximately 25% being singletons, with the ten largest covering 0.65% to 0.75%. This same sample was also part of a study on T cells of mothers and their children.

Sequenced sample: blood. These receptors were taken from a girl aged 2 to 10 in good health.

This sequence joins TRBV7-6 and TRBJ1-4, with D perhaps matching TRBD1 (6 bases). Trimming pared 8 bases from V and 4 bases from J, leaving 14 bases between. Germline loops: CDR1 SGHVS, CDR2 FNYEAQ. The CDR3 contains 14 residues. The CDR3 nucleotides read TGTGCCAGCGGTCAGGGGATTAATAATGAAAAACTGTTTTTT. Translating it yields CASGQGINNEKLFF.

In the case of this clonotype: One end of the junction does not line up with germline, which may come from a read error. The CDR3, as DNA: TGTGCCAACAGCACCGACGGAAGGAGCTCTGGAAACACCATATATTTT. It yields the protein CANSTDGRSSGNTIYF. This chain joins TRBV5-5 and TRBJ1-3; D gene uncertain. CDR1 and CDR2 from the germline V gene are SGHKS and YYEKEE (reference sequence). The CDR3 totals 16 residues.

CDR3 in DNA: TGTGCCAGCAGTACGCACGGGGCGTTCAACTATGGCTACACCTTC. Protein sequence: CASSTHGAFNYGYTF. The rearrangement uses TRBV12-3 or TRBV12-4 and TRBJ1-2; D possibly corresponds to TRBD1 (5 bases). There are 15 residues in the CDR3. V was trimmed by 5 bases and J by 2 bases, leaving 15 bases between them.

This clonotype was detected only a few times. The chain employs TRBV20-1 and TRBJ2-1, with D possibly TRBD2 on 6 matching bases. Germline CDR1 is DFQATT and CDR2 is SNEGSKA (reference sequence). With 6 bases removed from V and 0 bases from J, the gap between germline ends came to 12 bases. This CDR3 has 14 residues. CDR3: CSAPIGSSYNEQFF. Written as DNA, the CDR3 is TGCAGTGCCCCCATCGGGAGCTCCTACAATGAGCAGTTCTTC.

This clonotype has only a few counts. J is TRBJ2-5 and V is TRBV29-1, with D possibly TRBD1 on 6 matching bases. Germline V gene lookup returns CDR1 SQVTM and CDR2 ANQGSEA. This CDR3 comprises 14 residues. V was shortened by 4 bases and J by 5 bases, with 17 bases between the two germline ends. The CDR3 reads CSVGGTLTSETQYF. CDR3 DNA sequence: TGCAGCGTTGGTGGGACACTAACTTCCGAGACCCAGTACTTC.

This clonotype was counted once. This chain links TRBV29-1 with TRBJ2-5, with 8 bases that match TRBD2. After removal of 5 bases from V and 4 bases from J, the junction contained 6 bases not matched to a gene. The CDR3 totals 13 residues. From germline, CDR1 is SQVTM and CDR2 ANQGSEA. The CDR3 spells CSVILGGVETQYF. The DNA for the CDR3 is TGCAGCGTTATCCTCGGGGGGGTAGAGACCCAGTACTTC.

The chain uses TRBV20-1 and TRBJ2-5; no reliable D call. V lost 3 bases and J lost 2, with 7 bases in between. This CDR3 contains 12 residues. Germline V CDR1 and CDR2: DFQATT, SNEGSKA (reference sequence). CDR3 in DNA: TGCAGTGCTAGGAGTCAGCAAGAGACCCAGTACTTC. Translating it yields CSARSQQETQYF.

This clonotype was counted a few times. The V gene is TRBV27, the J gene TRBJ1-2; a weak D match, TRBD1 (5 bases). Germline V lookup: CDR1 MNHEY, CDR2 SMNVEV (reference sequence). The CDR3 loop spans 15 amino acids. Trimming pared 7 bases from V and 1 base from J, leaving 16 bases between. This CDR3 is CASTPIGGNNYGYTF. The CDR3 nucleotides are TGTGCCAGCACTCCCATTGGGGGGAATAACTATGGCTACACCTTC.

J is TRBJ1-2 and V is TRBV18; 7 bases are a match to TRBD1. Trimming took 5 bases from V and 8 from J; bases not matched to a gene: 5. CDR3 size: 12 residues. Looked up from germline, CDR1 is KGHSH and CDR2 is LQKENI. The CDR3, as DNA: TGTGCCAGCTCAACCAGGGGGGACGGCTACACCTTC. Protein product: CASSTRGDGYTF.

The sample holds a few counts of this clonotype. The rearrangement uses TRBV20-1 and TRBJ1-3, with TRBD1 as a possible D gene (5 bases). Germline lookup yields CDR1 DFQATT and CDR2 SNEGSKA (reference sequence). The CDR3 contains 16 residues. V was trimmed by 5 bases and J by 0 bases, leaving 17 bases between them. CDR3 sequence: CSASPNLDSSGNTIYF. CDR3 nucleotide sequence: TGCAGTGCTTCCCCAAACCTAGACAGCTCTGGAAACACCATATATTTT.

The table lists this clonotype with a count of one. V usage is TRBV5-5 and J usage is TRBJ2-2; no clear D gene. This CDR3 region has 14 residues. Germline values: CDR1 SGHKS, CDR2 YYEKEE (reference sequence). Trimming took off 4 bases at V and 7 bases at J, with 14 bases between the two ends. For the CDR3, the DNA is TGTGCCAGCAGCCCCCAAATAGCTGTCGGGGAGCTGTTTTTT. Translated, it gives CASSPQIAVGELFF.

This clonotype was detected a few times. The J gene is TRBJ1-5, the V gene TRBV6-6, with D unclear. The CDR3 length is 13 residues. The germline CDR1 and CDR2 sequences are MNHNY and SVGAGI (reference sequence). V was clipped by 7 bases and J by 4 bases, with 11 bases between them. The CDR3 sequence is CASIIDFNQPQHF. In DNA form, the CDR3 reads TGTGCCAGCATAATCGATTTTAATCAGCCCCAGCATTTT.

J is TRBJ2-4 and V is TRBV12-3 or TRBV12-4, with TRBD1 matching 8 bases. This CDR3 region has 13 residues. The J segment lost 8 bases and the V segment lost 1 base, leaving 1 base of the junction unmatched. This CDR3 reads CASSLDRGDIQYF. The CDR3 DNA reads TGTGCCAGCAGTTTAGACAGGGGGGACATTCAGTACTTC.

The CDR3 region has the DNA TGCGCCAGCAGCTTGGATGGGCAGGGTGCCTACGAGCAGTACTTC. Protein product: CASSLDGQGAYEQYF. J is TRBJ2-5 and V is TRBV5-1, with D possibly TRBD1 on 5 matching bases. The DNA end is a closer match to TRBJ2-7, so the J assignment may be wrong. Germline assignment: CDR1 SGHRS and CDR2 YFSETQ. The CDR3 extends over 15 amino acids.

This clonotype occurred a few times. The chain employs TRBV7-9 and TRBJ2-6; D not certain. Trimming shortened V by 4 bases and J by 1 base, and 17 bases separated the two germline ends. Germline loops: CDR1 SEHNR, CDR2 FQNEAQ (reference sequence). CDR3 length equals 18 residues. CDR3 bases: TGTGCCAGCAGCTACCGAAGGTTTCCCCTTTCTGGGGCCAACGTCCTGACTTTC. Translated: CASSYRRFPLSGANVLTF.

CDR3 coding DNA: TGCGCCAGCAGCCACAAAACCGGGACATCCAGCTCCTACGAGCAGTACTTC. Its protein is CASSHKTGTSSSYEQYF. The chain couples TRBV4-1 to TRBJ2-7; D perhaps matches TRBD1 (6 bases). Germline V lookup: CDR1 MGHRA, CDR2 YSYEKL. The V and J ends lost 3 bases and 0 bases respectively, with 18 bases between them. The CDR3 extends over 17 amino acids.

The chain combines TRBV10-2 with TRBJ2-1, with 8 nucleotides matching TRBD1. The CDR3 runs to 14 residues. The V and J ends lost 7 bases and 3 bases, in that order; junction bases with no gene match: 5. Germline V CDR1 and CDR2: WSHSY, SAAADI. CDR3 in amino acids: CASTRTGIYNEQFF. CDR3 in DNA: TGCGCCAGCACTCGGACAGGGATCTACAATGAGCAGTTCTTC.

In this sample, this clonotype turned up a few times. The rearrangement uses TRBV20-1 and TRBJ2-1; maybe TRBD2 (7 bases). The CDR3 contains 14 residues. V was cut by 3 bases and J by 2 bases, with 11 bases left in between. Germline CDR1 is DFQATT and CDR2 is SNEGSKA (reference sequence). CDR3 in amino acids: CSASRGATYNEQFF. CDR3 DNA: TGCAGTGCTAGCCGGGGGGCCACCTACAATGAGCAGTTCTTC.